The rows below give T cell receptor beta chains drawn from one sample of a study of blood T cell repertoires in COVID-19. Sequencing used immunoSEQ multiplex PCR; TCRdb keeps in-frame clones, though not all of them. Of some 180,000 clones listed, roughly 93% are singletons. The specimen was peripheral blood. These TCRs come from a man aged 18 to 29 with COVID-19, enrolled during active disease. Each CDR3 is given with its conserved first and last residue. The D gene is left open where the match is weak. Some rows mark clone size as missing; the rest say once, few, many or name a class of expanded clone.

J | size | D | V | DNA | CDR3
TRBJ1-1 | NA | NA | TRBV6-6 | TGTGCCAGCAGACAGGGTTTGAACACTGAAGCTTTCTTT | CASRQGLNTEAFF
TRBJ2-7 | NA | TRBD1 | TRBV9 | TGTGCCAGCAGCGTAGAACAGGGGGTCGGCGAGCAGTACTTC | CASSVEQGVGEQYF
TRBJ2-7 | NA | NA | TRBV6-5 | TGTGCCAGCAGTTCCCCTTACTACGAGCAGTACTTC | CASSSPYYEQYF
TRBJ2-6 | NA | TRBD1 | TRBV9 | TGTGCCAGCAGCGTAGCCGTACAGGGGGCTGGGGCCAACGTCCTGACTTTC | CASSVAVQGAGANVLTF
TRBJ2-3 | NA | NA | TRBV6-5 | TGTGCCAGCAGTTACGGGGCAGGTCGAGGGCAGTATTTT | CASSYGAGRGQYF
TRBJ1-4 | NA | NA | TRBV6-5 | TGTGCCAGCAGCAGAGGGAGGACTAATGAAAAACTGTTTTTT | CASSRGRTNEKLFF
TRBJ1-1 | NA | TRBD1 | TRBV10-3 | TGTGCCACCAACGACAGGGGGCTAAGCGGCACTGAAGCTTTCTTT | CATNDRGLSGTEAFF
TRBJ2-7 | NA | NA | TRBV5-1 | TGCGCCAGCAGCTTGTACGGGGAAGGCTTCTACGAGCAGTACTTC | CASSLYGEGFYEQYF
TRBJ1-5 | NA | NA | TRBV12-3/TRBV12-4 | TGTGCCAGCACCGGGGTAAGCAATCAGCCCCAGCATTTT | CASTGVSNQPQHF
TRBJ1-6 | NA | NA | TRBV18 | TGTGCCAGCTCACCAGCCAGCTATAATTCACCCCTCCACTTT | CASSPASYNSPLHF
TRBJ2-7 | NA | TRBD2 | TRBV11-2 | TGTGCCAGCAGCTGGGGGACTAGCTACGAGCAGTACTTC | CASSWGTSYEQYF
TRBJ1-1 | NA | NA | TRBV30 | TGTGCCTGGAGTGCCATTGAGATGAACACTGAAGCTTTCTTT | CAWSAIEMNTEAFF
TRBJ2-5 | NA | NA | TRBV29-1 | TGCAGCGTTGAAGTACCTAAAGAGACCCAGTACTTC | CSVEVPKETQYF
TRBJ2-2 | NA | NA | TRBV9 | TGTGCCAGCAGCCCCCCTGGGCGTTCCGGGGAGCTGTTTTTT | CASSPPGRSGELFF
TRBJ2-5 | NA | TRBD2 | TRBV11-2 | TGTGCCAGCAGAGGGACTAGCGGGAGGGCTAGAGAGACCCAGTACTTC | CASRGTSGRARETQYF
TRBJ2-7 | NA | NA | TRBV27 | TGTGCCAGCAGTTTATCGGGAGGTCCCTACGAGCAGTACTTC | CASSLSGGPYEQYF
TRBJ1-4 | NA | TRBD1 | TRBV27 | TGTGCCAGCAGTTCCGGACAGGATAATGAAAAACTGCTTTTT | CASSSGQDNEKLLF
TRBJ2-7 | NA | NA | TRBV6-5 | TGTGCCAGCAGCGCCCCCAACCCCCCAGGGGAGCAGTACTTC | CASSAPNPPGEQYF
TRBJ1-2 | NA | NA | TRBV6-5 | TGTGCCAGCAGTTCCGAGGGGAGGGGGTATGGCTACACCTTC | CASSSEGRGYGYTF
TRBJ2-1 | NA | TRBD1 | TRBV6-5 | TGTGCCAGCAGTTACTCGAGTAGGACAGGGTTGGATGAGCAGTTCTTC | CASSYSSRTGLDEQFF
TRBJ2-3 | NA | NA | TRBV9 | TGTGCCAGCACGAGGAGGGCCCCCTCAGATACGCAGTATTTT | CASTRRAPSDTQYF
TRBJ2-3 | once | NA | TRBV24-1 | TGTGCCACCGGGAACAGGGAAGGGCGAACAGATACGCAGTATTTT | CATGNREGRTDTQYF